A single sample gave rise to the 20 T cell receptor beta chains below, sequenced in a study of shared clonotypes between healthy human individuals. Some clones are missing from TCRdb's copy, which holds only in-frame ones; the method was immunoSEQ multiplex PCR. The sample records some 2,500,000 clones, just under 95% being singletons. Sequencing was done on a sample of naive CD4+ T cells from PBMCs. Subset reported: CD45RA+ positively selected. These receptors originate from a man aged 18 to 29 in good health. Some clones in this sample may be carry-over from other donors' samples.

CDR3 protein: CASIPSQGTMNTEAFF. The CDR3 region has the DNA TGTGCCAGCATCCCCTCCCAGGGAACAATGAACACTGAAGCTTTCTTT. The genes are TRBV28 and TRBJ1-1, with D maybe TRBD1 (5 bases). Trimming stripped 7 bases from V and 0 bases from J, with 18 bases between. There are 16 residues in the CDR3. CDR1 and CDR2 from the germline V gene are MDHEN and SYDVKM.

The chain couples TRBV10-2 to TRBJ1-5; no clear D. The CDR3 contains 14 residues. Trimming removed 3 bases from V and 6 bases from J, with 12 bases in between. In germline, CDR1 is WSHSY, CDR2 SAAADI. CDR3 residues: CASSDRAGSQPQHF. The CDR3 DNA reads TGCGCCAGCAGTGATAGGGCAGGATCTCAGCCCCAGCATTTT.

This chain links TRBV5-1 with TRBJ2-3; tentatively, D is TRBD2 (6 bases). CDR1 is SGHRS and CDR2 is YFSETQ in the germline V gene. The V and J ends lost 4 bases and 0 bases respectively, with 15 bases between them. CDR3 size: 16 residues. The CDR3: CASSNPGLGSTDTQYF. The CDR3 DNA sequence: TGCGCCAGCAGCAACCCGGGACTCGGTAGCACAGATACGCAGTATTTT. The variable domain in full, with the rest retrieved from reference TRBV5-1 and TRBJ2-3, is KAGVTQTPRYLIKTRGQQVTLSCSPISGHRSVSWYQQTPGQGLQFLFEYFSETQRNKGNFPGRFSGRQFSNSRSEMNVSTLELGDSALYLCASSNPGLGSTDTQYFGPGTRLTVL.

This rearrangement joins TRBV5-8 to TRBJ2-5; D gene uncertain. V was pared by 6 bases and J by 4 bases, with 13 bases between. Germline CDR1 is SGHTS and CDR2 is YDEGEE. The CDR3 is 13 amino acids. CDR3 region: CASNLKQRETQYF. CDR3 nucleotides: TGTGCCAGCAACCTTAAACAGCGAGAGACCCAGTACTTC.

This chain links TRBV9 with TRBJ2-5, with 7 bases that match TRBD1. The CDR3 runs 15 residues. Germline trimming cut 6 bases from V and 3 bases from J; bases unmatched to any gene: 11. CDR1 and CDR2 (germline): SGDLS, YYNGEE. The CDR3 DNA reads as TGTGCCAGCAACTTTAAGGGGGCGTATGAAGAGACCCAGTACTTC. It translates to CASNFKGAYEETQYF. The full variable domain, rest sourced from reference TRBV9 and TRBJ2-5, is DSGVTQTPKHLITATGQRVTLRCSPRSGDLSVYWYQQSLDQGLQFLIQYYNGEERAKGNILERFSAQQFPDLHSELNLSSLELGDSALYFCASNFKGAYEETQYFGPGTRLLVL.

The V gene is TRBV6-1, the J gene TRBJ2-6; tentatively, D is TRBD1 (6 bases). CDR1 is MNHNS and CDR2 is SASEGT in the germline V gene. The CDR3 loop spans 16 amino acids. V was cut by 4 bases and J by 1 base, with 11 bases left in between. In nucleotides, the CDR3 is TGTGCCAGCAGTGTTATCACAGGGTCTGGGGCCAACGTCCTGACTTTC. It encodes CASSVITGSGANVLTF.

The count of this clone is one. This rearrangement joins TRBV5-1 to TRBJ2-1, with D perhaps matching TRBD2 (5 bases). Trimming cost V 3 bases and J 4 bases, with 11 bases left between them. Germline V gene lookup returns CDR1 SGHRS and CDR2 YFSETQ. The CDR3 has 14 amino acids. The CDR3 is CASSSGREYNEQFF. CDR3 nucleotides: TGCGCCAGCAGCTCGGGAAGGGAATACAATGAGCAGTTCTTC. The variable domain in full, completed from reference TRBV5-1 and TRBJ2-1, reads KAGVTQTPRYLIKTRGQQVTLSCSPISGHRSVSWYQQTPGQGLQFLFEYFSETQRNKGNFPGRFSGRQFSNSRSEMNVSTLELGDSALYLCASSSGREYNEQFFGPGTRLTVL.

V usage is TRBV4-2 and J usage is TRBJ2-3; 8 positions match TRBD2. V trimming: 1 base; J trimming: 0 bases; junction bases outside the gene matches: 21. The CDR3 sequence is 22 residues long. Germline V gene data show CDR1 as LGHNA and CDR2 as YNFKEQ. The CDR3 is CASSQAFDGILAGGSSTDTQYF. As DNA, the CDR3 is TGTGCCAGCAGCCAAGCTTTTGATGGGATTCTGGCGGGAGGCTCTAGCACAGATACGCAGTATTTT.

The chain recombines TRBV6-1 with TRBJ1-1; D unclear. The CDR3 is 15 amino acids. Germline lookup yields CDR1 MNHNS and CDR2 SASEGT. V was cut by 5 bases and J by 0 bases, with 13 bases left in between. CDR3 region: CASSHFGGVNTEAFF. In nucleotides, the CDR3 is TGTGCCAGCAGTCACTTTGGCGGGGTGAACACTGAAGCTTTCTTT.

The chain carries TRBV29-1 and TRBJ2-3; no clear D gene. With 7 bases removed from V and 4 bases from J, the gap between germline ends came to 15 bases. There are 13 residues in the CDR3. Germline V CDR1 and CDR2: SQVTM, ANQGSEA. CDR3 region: CSAALGRADTQYF. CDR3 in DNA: TGCAGCGCCGCGCTGGGTAGGGCAGATACGCAGTATTTT.

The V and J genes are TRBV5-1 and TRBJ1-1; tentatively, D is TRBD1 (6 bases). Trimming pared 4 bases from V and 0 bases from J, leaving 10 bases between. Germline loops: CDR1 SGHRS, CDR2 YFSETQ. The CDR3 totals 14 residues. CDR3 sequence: CASSKDRMNTEAFF. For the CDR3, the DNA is TGCGCCAGCAGCAAAGACAGGATGAACACTGAAGCTTTCTTT.

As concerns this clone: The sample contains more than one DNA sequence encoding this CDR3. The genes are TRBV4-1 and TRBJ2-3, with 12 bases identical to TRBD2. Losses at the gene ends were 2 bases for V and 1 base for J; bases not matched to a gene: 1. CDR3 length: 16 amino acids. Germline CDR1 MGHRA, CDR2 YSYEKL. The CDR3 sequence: CASSQRLAGGTDTQYF. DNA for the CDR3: TGCGCCAGCAGCCAACGACTAGCGGGAGGCACAGATACGCAGTATTTT.

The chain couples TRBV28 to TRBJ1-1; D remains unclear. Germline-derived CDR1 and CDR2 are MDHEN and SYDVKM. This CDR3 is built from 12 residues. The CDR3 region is CATESSLTEAFF. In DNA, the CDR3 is TGTGCTACAGAATCGTCTCTCACTGAAGCTTTCTTT.

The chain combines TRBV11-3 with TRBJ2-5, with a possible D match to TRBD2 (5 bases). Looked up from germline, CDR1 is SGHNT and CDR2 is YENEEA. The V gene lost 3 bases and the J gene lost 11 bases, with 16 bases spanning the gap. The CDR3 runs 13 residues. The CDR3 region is CASSLAPGREQYF. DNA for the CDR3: TGTGCCAGCAGCTTGGCCCCGGGGAGAGAGCAGTACTTC. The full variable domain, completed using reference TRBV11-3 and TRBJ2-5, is EAGVVQSPRYKIIEKKQPVAFWCNPISGHNTLYWYLQNLGQGPELLIRYENEEAVDDSQLPKDRFSAERLKGVDSTLKIQPAELGDSAVYLCASSLAPGREQYFGPGTRLLVL.

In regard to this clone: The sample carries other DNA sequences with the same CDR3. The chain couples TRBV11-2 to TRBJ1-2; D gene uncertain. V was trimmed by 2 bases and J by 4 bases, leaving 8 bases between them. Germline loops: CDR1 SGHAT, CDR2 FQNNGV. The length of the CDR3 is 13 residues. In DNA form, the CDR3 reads TGTGCCAGCAGCTTATCCGGCACCTATGGCTACACCTTC. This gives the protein CASSLSGTYGYTF.

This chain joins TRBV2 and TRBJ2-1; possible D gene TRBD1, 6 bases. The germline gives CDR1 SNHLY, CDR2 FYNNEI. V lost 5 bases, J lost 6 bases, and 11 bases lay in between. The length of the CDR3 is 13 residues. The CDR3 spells CASSPDRTNEQFF. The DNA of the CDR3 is TGTGCCAGCAGTCCGGACAGAACCAATGAGCAGTTCTTC. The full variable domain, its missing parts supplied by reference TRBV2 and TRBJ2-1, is EPEVTQTPSHQVTQMGQEVILRCVPISNHLYFYWYRQILGQKVEFLVSFYNNEISEKSEIFDDQFSVERPDGSNFTLKIRSTKLEDSAMYFCASSPDRTNEQFFGPGTRLTVL.

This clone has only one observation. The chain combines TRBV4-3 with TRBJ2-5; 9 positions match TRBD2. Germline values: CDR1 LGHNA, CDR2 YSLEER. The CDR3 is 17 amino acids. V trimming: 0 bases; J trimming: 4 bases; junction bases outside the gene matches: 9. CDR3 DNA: TGCGCCAGCAGCCAAGATCCTGCGGGAGGGCCCCCAGAGACCCAGTACTTC. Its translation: CASSQDPAGGPPETQYF.

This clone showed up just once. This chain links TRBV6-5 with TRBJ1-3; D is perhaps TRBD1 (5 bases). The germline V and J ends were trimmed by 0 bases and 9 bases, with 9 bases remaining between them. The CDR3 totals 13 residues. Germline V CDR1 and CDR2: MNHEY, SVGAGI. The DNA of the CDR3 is TGTGCCAGCAGTTACTCGCAGGGTGGCACCATATATTTT. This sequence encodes CASSYSQGGTIYF.

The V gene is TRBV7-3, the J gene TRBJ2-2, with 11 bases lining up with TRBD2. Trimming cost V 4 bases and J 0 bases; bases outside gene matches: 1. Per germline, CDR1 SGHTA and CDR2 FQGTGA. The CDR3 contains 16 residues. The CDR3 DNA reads TGTGCCAGCAGCTCGGGACTAGCGGCGAACACCGGGGAGCTGTTTTTT. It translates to CASSSGLAANTGELFF. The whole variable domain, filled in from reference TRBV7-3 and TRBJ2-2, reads GAGVSQTPSNKVTEKGKYVELRCDPISGHTALYWYRQSLGQGPEFLIYFQGTGAADDSGLPNDRFFAVRPEGSVSTLKIQRTERGDSAVYLCASSSGLAANTGELFFGEGSRLTVL.

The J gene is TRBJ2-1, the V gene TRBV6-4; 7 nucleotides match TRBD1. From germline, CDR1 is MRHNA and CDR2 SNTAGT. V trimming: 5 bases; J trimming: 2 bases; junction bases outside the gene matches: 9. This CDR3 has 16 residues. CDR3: CASSYSGTEAYNEQFF. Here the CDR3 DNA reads TGTGCCAGCAGTTATTCCGGGACAGAAGCCTACAATGAGCAGTTCTTC.